This T cell receptor beta chain is from a study of blood T cell repertoires in COVID-19. Sequencing used immunoSEQ multiplex PCR; TCRdb keeps in-frame clones, though not all of them. The table has hundreds of thousands of clones, approximately 79% seen once; the top ten hold around 4.1%. Trimming stripped 3 bases from V and 0 bases from J, with 17 bases between. This CDR3 spans 18 amino acids. Germline V gives CDR1 LNHNV, CDR2 YYDKDF (reference sequence). The cohort comprised adults aged about 18 to 90 years residing in about two dozen US areas. Clinical histories supplied by participants themselves formed the basis of cohort assignment.

Sequencing was carried out using PBMCs or T cells enriched from blood (not recorded which). The gene calls are TRBV15 and TRBJ1-4; D unclear. This sequence originates from a man aged 25-45 years with acute COVID-19. CDR3 bases: TGTGCCACCAGCAGTGCCCCCCTTGGCCCTGCAACTAATGAAAAACTGTTTTTT. This translates into CATSSAPLGPATNEKLFF.